Below, 10 T cell receptor beta chains from the same sample are listed, as sequenced in a study of T cell responses to AZD1222 COVID-19 vaccine. Sequencing was performed with immunoSEQ multiplex PCR; in TCRdb, only in-frame clones are kept and a portion is missing. The table includes 100,000 to 150,000 clones, around 86% detected once. This material consisted of peripheral blood, taken on day 0 of AZD1222 vaccination. These receptors all stem from an adult in good health.

The V gene is TRBV7-2, the J gene TRBJ2-2; no clear D gene. The CDR3 sequence is 13 residues long. Trimming left V 5 bases short and J 0 bases short, with 4 bases between. Germline lookup yields CDR1 SGHTA and CDR2 FQGNSA. This chain's CDR3 is CASSTANTGELFF. The CDR3 DNA sequence: TGTGCCAGCAGCACCGCGAACACCGGGGAGCTGTTTTTT. Complete variable domain (other parts from reference TRBV7-2 and TRBJ2-2): GAGVSQSPSNKVTEKGKDVELRCDPISGHTALYWYRQSLGQGLEFLIYFQGNSAPDKSGLPSDRFSAERTGGSVSTLTIQRTQQEDSAVYLCASSTANTGELFFGEGSRLTVL.

The chain has TRBV29-1 and TRBJ2-1; TRBD2 matches at 9 bases. CDR1 and CDR2 (germline): SQVTM, ANQGSEA. V lost 8 bases, J lost 7 bases, and 9 bases stayed unmatched. The CDR3 extends over 13 amino acids. The CDR3 reads CSLGRGGWNEQFF. The CDR3 DNA is TGCAGCCTGGGGCGGGGGGGTTGGAATGAGCAGTTCTTC.

The CDR3 coding sequence is TGCGCCAGCAGTCGGTTTGGGGCCAACGTCCTGACTTTC. Translating gives CASSRFGANVLTF. The V call is TRBV23-1, the J call TRBJ2-6; no definite D call. TRBV23-1 is reported as an ORF; its role is uncertain. The CDR3 spans 13 residues. V dropped 4 bases and J dropped 3 bases, with 4 bases sitting between them.

The rearrangement uses TRBV19 and TRBJ1-5; D possibly corresponds to TRBD1 (5 bases). The V end was cut by 7 bases, the J end by 1 base, with 14 bases between. This CDR3 comprises 15 residues. The germline V gene encodes CDR1 LNHDA and CDR2 SQIVND (reference sequence). CDR3 DNA: TGTGCCAGTACCTATGATGGGGGGAGCAATCAGCCCCAGCATTTT. Amino acid sequence: CASTYDGGSNQPQHF.

The V and J genes are TRBV3-1 (or the pseudogene TRBV3-2) and TRBJ2-1, with D perhaps matching TRBD1 (6 bases). V was cut by 1 base and J by 4 bases, with 8 bases left in between. The germline V gene encodes CDR1 LGHDT and CDR2 YNNKEL (reference sequence). The CDR3 length is 14 residues. The DNA of the CDR3 is TGTGCCAGCAGCCAAGTTACAGGGTACAATGAGCAGTTCTTC. Encoded protein: CASSQVTGYNEQFF.

The chain is built from TRBV2 and TRBJ1-1; maybe TRBD1 (6 bases). Germline V gene data show CDR1 as SNHLY and CDR2 as FYNNEI. Trimming stripped 3 bases from V and 6 bases from J, with 14 bases between. This CDR3 spans 14 amino acids. The CDR3 reads CASSEVGQRAEAFF. CDR3 sequence (DNA): TGTGCCAGCAGTGAGGTAGGACAGCGCGCTGAAGCTTTCTTT.

V gene TRBV18 combines with J gene TRBJ1-2; perhaps TRBD1 as D (5 bases). Deletions cut 3 bases from V and 4 bases from J, with 18 bases between. The CDR3 spans 16 residues. CDR1 and CDR2 from the germline V gene are KGHSH and LQKENI. The CDR3 DNA reads TGTGCCAGCTCACCCCGGACCGGGGGGGAGAGCTATGGCTACACCTTC. Translated: CASSPRTGGESYGYTF. Drawing the rest from reference TRBV18 and TRBJ1-2, the complete variable domain is NAGVMQNPRHLVRRRGQEARLRCSPMKGHSHVYWYRQLPEEGLKFMVYLQKENIIDESGMPKERFSAEFPKEGPSILRIQQVVRGDSAAYFCASSPRTGGESYGYTFGSGTRLTVV.

V gene TRBV7-2 combines with J gene TRBJ1-5; tentative D call: TRBD1 (6 bases). The CDR3 has 14 amino acids. CDR1 and CDR2 from the germline V gene are SGHTA and FQGNSA. Trimming removed 4 bases at V and 3 bases at J, with 10 bases between. CDR3 loop: CASSSTGFNQPQHF. The DNA for the CDR3 is TGTGCCAGCAGCTCGACAGGCTTCAATCAGCCCCAGCATTTT. The variable domain in full, with the rest retrieved from reference TRBV7-2 and TRBJ1-5, is GAGVSQSPSNKVTEKGKDVELRCDPISGHTALYWYRQSLGQGLEFLIYFQGNSAPDKSGLPSDRFSAERTGGSVSTLTIQRTQQEDSAVYLCASSSTGFNQPQHFGDGTRLSIL.

This chain joins TRBV6-2 or TRBV6-3 and TRBJ2-7; D is perhaps TRBD2 (5 bases). Trimming removed 6 bases from V and 2 bases from J, with 14 bases in between. From germline, CDR1 is MNHEY and CDR2 SVGEGT. The CDR3 is 14 amino acids. The CDR3 loop reads CASSYTPGAYEQYF. The CDR3 region has the DNA TGTGCCAGCAGCTATACTCCCGGGGCCTACGAGCAGTACTTC.

The CDR3 nucleotides are TGTGCCAGCAGCCAAGTTCTGGGCGGGGATTCACCCCTCCACTTT. Residues: CASSQVLGGDSPLHF. The V call is TRBV3-1 (or the pseudogene TRBV3-2), the J call TRBJ1-6; D remains ambiguous. The CDR3 sequence is 15 residues long. Deletions cut 1 base from V and 8 bases from J, with 12 bases between. Germline CDR1 reads LGHDT; CDR2 reads YNNKEL (reference sequence).